This T cell receptor (beta chain) appears in the sequencing data of a study of CD8 T cells in ankylosing spondylitis. This clonotype has ten or more counts. What it binds is not known. TCRdb re-analysed the 5' RACE reads in MiXCR, keeping a single row per CDR3 protein. This sample has more than 300,000 distinct CDR3 sequences, with around a tenth found just once. Study-wide findings and caveats: It was reported that disease-linked clones were significantly enriched in matched ankylosing spondylitis synovial fluid. Apparently characteristic of ankylosing spondylitis blood was a TCR beta motif (about eight highly homologous variants). In peripheral blood, disease-linked CD8+ clones occurred at relatively low frequencies.

Germline-derived CDR1 and CDR2 are MDHEN and SYDVKM. V was cut by 1 base and J by 1 base, with 14 bases left in between. The CDR3 extends over 17 amino acids. J is TRBJ2-1 and V is TRBV28; perhaps TRBD1 as D (6 bases). The TCR comes from a female donor with ankylosing spondylitis or in good health (not recorded which). Sequencing input: blood, either unsorted or a sorted T cell fraction (not recorded which). The CDR3 DNA reads TGTGCCAGCAGTTTATCCCCCAGGGGAAAATCCTACAATGAGCAGTTCTTC. Protein: CASSLSPRGKSYNEQFF.